This T cell receptor (beta chain) was sequenced in a study of blood T cell repertoires in COVID-19. Some clones are missing from TCRdb's copy, which holds only in-frame ones; the method was immunoSEQ multiplex PCR. The sample shows roughly 180,000 clones, more than 85% of them seen only once. V was cut by 3 bases and J by 4 bases, with 12 bases left in between. CDR1 is KGHDR, CDR2 SFDVKD, per germline. The CDR3 extends over 15 amino acids. The V gene is TRBV24-1, the J gene TRBJ2-1; D is perhaps TRBD2 (5 bases). This clonotype originated in a man younger than 30 with acute or convalescent COVID-19. The sample taken for sequencing was peripheral blood. In nucleotides, the CDR3 is TGTGCCACCAGTGATCACTTACGGGGTTACAATGAGCAGTTCTTC. Its translation is CATSDHLRGYNEQFF.